This T cell receptor beta chain comes out of a study of OX40 agonist ivuxolimab in advanced cancers. The wider study: Dose-escalation subjects each had hepatocellular carcinoma, melanoma, renal cell or head and neck cancer. In three patients, partial responses were observed, one with hepatocellular carcinoma and two with cutaneous melanoma. Whole-study findings and limits: Expanded peripheral T cell antigen specificity was not determined.

Patients who had autoimmune disease history or got systemic immunosuppression were left out. For this clone: Its matching antigen is unknown.

Clones were read by immunoSEQ multiplex PCR, and TCRdb kept only the in-frame ones, dropping some. The sample includes about 55,000 clones, approximately 91% of them seen just once. Trimming at V came to 6 bases and at J to 5 bases, leaving 15 bases not matched to a gene. Per germline, CDR1 ENHRY and CDR2 SYGVKD. CDR3 length equals 16 residues. This TCR was recovered from an adult with an advanced solid tumor such as melanoma, head and neck, liver or kidney cancer. The source material was CD4+ or CD8+ T cells sorted from blood, sampled in a trial of the OX40 agonist ivuxolimab. V usage is TRBV10-3 and J usage is TRBJ1-2; 7 bases fit TRBD1. The CDR3 DNA reads TGTGCCATCAGCTCCCGAAGAGGAGACAGGGAATATGGCTACACCTTC. Protein product: CAISSRRGDREYGYTF.